This TCR beta chain was recovered during a study of metastatic and nonmetastatic thyroid tumors. No patient had received any treatment before thyroid surgery. TCRdb re-called the PCR reads with MiXCR. The sample has 20,000 to 25,000 clones, 15% to 17% seen once; the top ten hold about 38%. Sequencing used blood. The sequence came from a female donor with papillary thyroid cancer or a benign thyroid nodule (not recorded which). Some clones in this sample may be carry-over from other donors' samples.

CDR3 sequence: CASSRIGGIFTEAFF. The CDR3 DNA sequence: TGTGCCAGCAGCCGCATCGGGGGGATATTCACTGAAGCTTTCTTT. The chain couples TRBV7-3 to TRBJ1-1; maybe TRBD1 (5 bases). CDR1 is SGHTA, CDR2 FQGTGA, per germline. The CDR3 sequence is 15 residues long. V was clipped by 5 bases and J by 4 bases, with 17 bases between them.